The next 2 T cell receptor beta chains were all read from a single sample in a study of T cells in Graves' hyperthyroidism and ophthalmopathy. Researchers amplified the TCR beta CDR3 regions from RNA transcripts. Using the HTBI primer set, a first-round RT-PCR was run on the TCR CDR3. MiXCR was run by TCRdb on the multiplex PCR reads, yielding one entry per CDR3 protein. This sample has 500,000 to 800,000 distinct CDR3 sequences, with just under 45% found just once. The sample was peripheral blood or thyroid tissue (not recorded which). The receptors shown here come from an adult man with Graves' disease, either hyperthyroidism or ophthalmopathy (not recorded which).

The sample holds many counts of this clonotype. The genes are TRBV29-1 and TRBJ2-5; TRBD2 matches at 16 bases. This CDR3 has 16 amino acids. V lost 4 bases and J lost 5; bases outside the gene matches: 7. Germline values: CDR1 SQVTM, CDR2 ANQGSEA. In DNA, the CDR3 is TGCAGCGTTGGGACGATGGGACTAGCGGGAGGGGAGACCCAGTACTTC. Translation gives CSVGTMGLAGGETQYF.

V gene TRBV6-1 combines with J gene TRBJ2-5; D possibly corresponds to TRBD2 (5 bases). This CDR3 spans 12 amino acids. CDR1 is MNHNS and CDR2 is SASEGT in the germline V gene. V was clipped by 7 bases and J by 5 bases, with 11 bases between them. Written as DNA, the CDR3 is TGTGCCAGCACCGAGGGCCGGGAGACCCAGTACTTC. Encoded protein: CASTEGRETQYF.